The 24 T cell receptor beta chains below all came from one sample that was sequenced in a study of blood T cell repertoires in COVID-19. Produced via immunoSEQ multiplex PCR; TCRdb's table is partial and in-frame only. The table records some 130,000 clones, around 80% of them present only once. Sequenced: peripheral blood. The receptors come from a human donor in a cohort sampled during active COVID-19.

The CDR3 sequence: CASSQDQRQRIEQYF. CDR3 nucleotides: TGCGCCAGCAGCCAAGATCAAAGACAAAGAATCGAGCAGTACTTC. The chain employs TRBV4-1 and TRBJ2-7, with unresolved D. Germline V gene data show CDR1 as MGHRA and CDR2 as YSYEKL. The CDR3 covers 15 residues. V was pared by 0 bases and J by 6 bases, with 15 bases between.

The V and J genes are TRBV5-1 and TRBJ2-7; D is undetermined. V shed 0 bases and J shed 3 bases, with 7 bases lying between them. From germline, CDR1 is SGHRS and CDR2 YFSETQ. This CDR3 spans 13 amino acids. In nucleotides, the CDR3 is TGCGCCAGCAGCTTGGCCCCAAACTACGAGCAGTACTTC. As protein: CASSLAPNYEQYF. Using reference TRBV5-1 and TRBJ2-7 for the parts outside the CDR3, the full variable domain is KAGVTQTPRYLIKTRGQQVTLSCSPISGHRSVSWYQQTPGQGLQFLFEYFSETQRNKGNFPGRFSGRQFSNSRSEMNVSTLELGDSALYLCASSLAPNYEQYFGPGTRLTVT.

The V and J genes are TRBV24-1 and TRBJ2-1; D remains ambiguous. The CDR3 covers 12 residues. Germline CDR1 KGHDR, CDR2 SFDVKD. V was shortened by 9 bases and J by 5 bases, with 10 bases between the two germline ends. The CDR3 DNA reads TGTGCCACCGGGTGGAGTAACAATGAGCAGTTCTTC. Amino acid sequence: CATGWSNNEQFF.

This clone has just a few counts. V is TRBV18 and J is TRBJ1-4; TRBD1 agrees at 8 bases. The ends lost 3 bases at V and 5 bases at J; junction bases unmatched: 11. The length of the CDR3 is 17 residues. CDR1 KGHSH and CDR2 LQKENI come from the germline V gene. The CDR3: CASSPTVGRTGNEKLFF. The CDR3 nucleotides are TGTGCCAGCTCACCCACGGTCGGGCGGACAGGGAATGAAAAACTGTTTTTT.

The V gene is TRBV4-1, the J gene TRBJ2-7; TRBD2 aligns across 7 bases. CDR1 and CDR2 from the germline V gene are MGHRA and YSYEKL. The CDR3 covers 15 residues. J lost 3 bases, V lost 1 base, and 6 bases had no gene match. The CDR3 loop reads CASSQGWGGSYEQYF. The CDR3 DNA reads TGCGCCAGCAGCCAAGGATGGGGGGGGAGCTACGAGCAGTACTTC.

This clone has a single count. Other nucleotide sequences from this sample produce the same CDR3. The chain recombines TRBV7-9 with TRBJ1-4; 8 nucleotides line up with TRBD1. J was trimmed by 8 bases and V by 6 bases; bases with no gene match: 8. This CDR3 region has 14 residues. Germline CDR1 SEHNR, CDR2 FQNEAQ (reference sequence). CDR3 protein: CASSSGQGNEKLFF. In nucleotides, the CDR3 is TGTGCCAGCAGTTCAGGACAGGGCAACGAAAAACTGTTTTTT.

This chain uses TRBV27 with TRBJ2-7; perhaps TRBD1 as D (6 bases). The germline gives CDR1 MNHEY, CDR2 SMNVEV (reference sequence). The CDR3 loop spans 15 amino acids. V lost 9 bases to trimming and J lost 0 bases, with 18 bases between them. CDR3 loop: CASINTGRSSYEQYF. The CDR3 region has the DNA TGTGCCAGTATTAATACAGGGAGATCCTCCTACGAGCAGTACTTC.

This chain uses TRBV28 with TRBJ1-2; D gene ambiguous. Germline loops: CDR1 MDHEN, CDR2 SYDVKM. Trimming left V 2 bases short and J 6 bases short, with 13 bases between. The CDR3 is 14 residues long. The CDR3 bases are TGTGCCAGCAGTTTAAGTGGCGGAGGGAATGGCTACACCTTC. It codes for CASSLSGGGNGYTF.

The chain carries TRBV6-5 and TRBJ1-6; the match to TRBD1 covers 9 bases. CDR1 and CDR2 from the germline V gene are MNHEY and SVGAGI. The CDR3 consists of 14 residues. The junction had 7 bases not matched to a gene; V was cut back by 7 bases and J by 9 bases. CDR3 loop: CASKTGQGSSPLHF. The CDR3, as DNA: TGTGCCAGCAAGACGGGACAGGGAAGTTCACCCCTCCACTTT.

The V gene is TRBV18, the J gene TRBJ2-2; 10 positions match TRBD1. With 5 bases clipped from V and 3 bases from J, the junction kept 6 bases outside the gene matches. Germline CDR1 is KGHSH and CDR2 is LQKENI. CDR3 length: 16 residues. The CDR3 bases are TGTGCCAGCTCAAGGACCGGGACAGGGGACACCGGGGAGCTGTTTTTT. This translates into CASSRTGTGDTGELFF.

In this sample, this clone turned up a few times. The chain uses TRBV28 and TRBJ1-5, with TRBD1 matching over 7 bases. J gave up 2 bases and V 3 bases, and 4 bases lay outside the gene matches. There are 15 residues in the CDR3. Looked up from germline, CDR1 is MDHEN and CDR2 is SYDVKM. The CDR3 DNA follows: TGTGCCAGCAGTTTTAGACAGGGTGGCAATCAGCCCCAGCATTTT. It codes for CASSFRQGGNQPQHF.

The chain employs TRBV27 and TRBJ2-7; TRBD2 aligns across 12 bases. This CDR3 contains 17 residues. Germline lookup yields CDR1 MNHEY and CDR2 SMNVEV (reference sequence). V was clipped by 6 bases and J by 3 bases; unmatched bases: 12. Here the CDR3 reads CASSPTSGGIKFYEQYF. The CDR3 DNA is TGTGCCAGCAGCCCCACTAGCGGGGGGATTAAGTTCTACGAGCAGTACTTC.

This chain joins TRBV5-4 and TRBJ2-1; TRBD2 aligns across 8 bases. Per germline, CDR1 SGHNT and CDR2 YYREEE (reference sequence). The CDR3 runs 17 residues. Trimming at V came to 3 bases and at J to 7 bases, leaving 15 bases not matched to a gene. The CDR3 coding sequence is TGTGCCAGCAGCTCAGGGTGGACTAGCCCCTTCGGGAATGAGCAGTTCTTC. Its translation: CASSSGWTSPFGNEQFF.

This clone was recorded once. The gene calls are TRBV5-6 and TRBJ2-7; 7 bases fit TRBD2. This CDR3 has 14 residues. V trimming: 4 bases; J trimming: 0 bases; junction bases outside the gene matches: 4. Germline CDR1 is SGHDT and CDR2 is YYEEEE. This CDR3 is CASSHGGSSYEQYF. CDR3 coding DNA: TGTGCCAGCAGCCACGGGGGGTCCTCCTACGAGCAGTACTTC.

The chain joins TRBV24-1 to TRBJ2-1; 7 bases are shared with TRBD2. This CDR3 contains 14 residues. J was trimmed by 4 bases and V by 4 bases; bases with no gene match: 3. CDR1 KGHDR and CDR2 SFDVKD come from the germline V gene. The CDR3 DNA reads as TGTGCCACCAGTGAAGCGGGACCATACAATGAGCAGTTCTTC. Translated, it gives CATSEAGPYNEQFF.

The sample holds one count of this clone. CDR3 region: CASSWTGVNTEAFF. CDR3 DNA sequence: TGTGCCAGCAGCTGGACAGGGGTTAACACTGAAGCTTTCTTT. The genes are TRBV7-9 and TRBJ1-1; 9 bases are shared with TRBD1. CDR1 and CDR2 from the germline V gene are SEHNR and FQNEAQ (reference sequence). There are 14 residues in the CDR3. V shed 4 bases and J 2 bases; nucleotides not matched to a gene: 2. Based on the CDR3 plus reference TRBV7-9 and TRBJ1-1, the full variable domain is DTGVSQNPRHKITKRGQNVTFRCDPISEHNRLYWYRQTLGQGPEFLTYFQNEAQLEKSRLLSDRFSAERPKGSFSTLEIQRTEQGDSAMYLCASSWTGVNTEAFFGQGTRLTVV.

The gene calls are TRBV12-2 and TRBJ2-5; TRBD2, the table's D call, lacks a check against the DNA. TRBV12-2 is shown as a pseudogene. The CDR3 runs to 15 residues. CDR3 in amino acids: CASRLGRLVSKTQYF. The CDR3 DNA follows: TGTGCAAGTCGCTTAGGCCGTTTGGTTTCTAAGACCCAGTACTTC.

V and J are TRBV25-1 and TRBJ2-7; a weak D match, TRBD2 (7 bases). Trimming took 3 bases from V and 1 from J, leaving 19 bases between them. Germline V CDR1 and CDR2: MGHDK, SYGVNS. This CDR3 contains 17 residues. This CDR3 is CASSESRGAATSYEQYF. The CDR3 DNA is TGTGCCAGCAGTGAGTCTCGGGGGGCGGCGACATCCTACGAGCAGTACTTC.

V and J are TRBV6-6 and TRBJ1-2; D may be TRBD1 (6 bases). V was cut by 5 bases and J by 1 base, with 17 bases left in between. Germline assignment: CDR1 MNHNY and CDR2 SVGAGI (reference sequence). The CDR3 sequence is 16 residues long. The CDR3 sequence is CASSRGQFLYNYGYTF. Written as DNA, the CDR3 is TGTGCCAGCAGTCGAGGACAGTTCCTTTATAACTATGGCTACACCTTC.

This sequence joins TRBV4-1 and TRBJ2-7; D might be TRBD1 (6 bases). This CDR3 has 14 amino acids. V gave up 5 bases and J gave up 0 bases, with 11 bases separating them. The germline V gene encodes CDR1 MGHRA and CDR2 YSYEKL. The CDR3 region has the DNA TGCGCCAGCAGCTCCCCAGGGGTCTCCTACGAGCAGTACTTC. Its translation: CASSSPGVSYEQYF.

The count of this clone is one. The genes are TRBV7-2 and TRBJ2-5, with TRBD2 matching 7 bases. Germline V gene lookup returns CDR1 SGHTA and CDR2 FQGNSA. The CDR3 is 14 amino acids. J gave up 5 bases and V 3 bases, and 6 bases lay outside the gene matches. CDR3 in amino acids: CASSFQAGLETQYF. The CDR3 DNA reads TGTGCCAGCAGCTTTCAAGCGGGGCTCGAGACCCAGTACTTC.

The chain uses TRBV19 and TRBJ1-5; no definite D call. CDR3 length: 13 residues. Germline CDR1 is LNHDA and CDR2 is SQIVND (reference sequence). Trimming removed 6 bases from V and 4 bases from J, with 10 bases in between. CDR3 residues: CASRPGRNQPQHF. Written as DNA, the CDR3 is TGTGCCAGTAGGCCCGGGAGAAATCAGCCCCAGCATTTT. The complete variable domain, with remaining parts taken from reference TRBV19 and TRBJ1-5, reads DGGITQSPKYLFRKEGQNVTLSCEQNLNHDAMYWYRQDPGQGLRLIYYSQIVNDFQKGDIAEGYSVSREKKESFPLTVTSAQKNPTAFYLCASRPGRNQPQHFGDGTRLSIL.

This clone was seen a few times. The chain couples TRBV6-5 to TRBJ2-7; the D gene is possibly TRBD1 (6 bases). Germline CDR1 is MNHEY and CDR2 is SVGAGI. The CDR3 runs to 15 residues. V was clipped by 2 bases and J by 2 bases, with 13 bases between them. CDR3 sequence reads: CASSYEAGATYEQYF. The DNA for the CDR3 is TGTGCCAGCAGTTACGAGGCAGGGGCCACCTACGAGCAGTACTTC.

The chain combines TRBV5-8 with TRBJ2-2; D possibly corresponds to TRBD2 (5 bases). The length of the CDR3 is 15 residues. The V gene's germline CDR1 is SGHTS and CDR2 YDEGEE. The V end was cut by 1 base, the J end by 4 bases, with 11 bases between. The CDR3 bases are TGTGCCAGCAGCTTGCCTAGCACTAGCACCGGGGAGCTGTTTTTT. This sequence encodes CASSLPSTSTGELFF.